This T cell receptor beta chain comes out of a study of early T cells in non-severe SARS-CoV-2 infection. On the study more broadly: Unsorted whole blood bulk RNA was sequenced, with unpaired chains.

Trimming took 0 bases from V and 6 from J, leaving 4 bases between them. This CDR3 spans 12 amino acids. From germline, CDR1 is LNHNV and CDR2 YYDKDF (reference sequence). Unique molecular identifiers (one per individual cDNA molecule) were attached. TCRdb recomputed calls from the 5' RACE reads with MiXCR, one row per CDR3 protein. This table holds 20,000 to 25,000 distinct CDR3 sequences, approximately 5.8% found once. In its sample, this clonotype was seen a few times. This TCR was recovered from an adult who was a healthcare worker with PCR-confirmed SARS-CoV-2 infection or an uninfected control (not recorded which). The chain recombines TRBV15 with TRBJ2-3; D gene unclear. The sample in question was whole blood, obtained at baseline. CDR3 nucleotide sequence: TGTGCCACCAGCAGAGATGGGGATACGCAGTATTTT. Translated, it gives CATSRDGDTQYF.